This TCR beta chain was obtained from a study of T cell responses to AZD1222 COVID-19 vaccine (dated by TCRdb to 2020 to 2023). As for the study more broadly: TCR sequencing covered 230 or so trial participants: nearly 210 given two doses of AZD1222 and 26 given two doses of MenACWY control vaccine. Trial participants were enrolled by age into subgroups of 18-55, 56-69 and 70-plus years, and about 150, 27 and 61 TCR-sequenced participants, respectively, were included in these subgroups.

General study outcomes and caveats: No day 14 peak-response samples were available, so repertoires were characterized only after the peak T cell response. Participants were mostly white British, with more females than males. The authors suggested clonal diversity may have been underestimated. Conclusions about previously exposed vaccinees are limited because only 5 or 6 AZD1222 recipients were SARS-CoV-2 seropositive at baseline. The 56-69-year group was small, and its depth increase did not reach significance, likely because of low power. Epitopes outside the regions mutated in the B.1.351 and B.1.1.7 variants were reportedly recognized by nearly half of the unique spike-specific TCRs. After two AZD1222 doses, spike-specific TCR breadth and depth were significantly higher than at day 0 and than in MenACWY recipients. The vaccine-associated CD4 TCRs covered the entire spike protein, and the dominant responses fell in regions 160-218 and 743-854.

The CDR3 spans 15 residues, from the cysteine through the phenylalanine. Of all the DNA, just the CDR3 is kept, 45 bases in frame from base 1. CDR1 and CDR2, looked up from the germline V gene, are SGHRS and YFSETQ. V is reduced by 1 base and J by 7 bases, leaving a spacing of 12 bases between them. On this clone itself: The antigen this receptor binds is unknown. No quality values exist for individual bases; no much larger clone is one base distant.

The CDR3 regions of human TCRbeta chains were analyzed by immunosequencing. As for the original processing: TCRs in the repertoires were matched against a reference library of SARS-CoV-2-specific TCRs that had been generated with the MIRA antigen-specificity platform. Breadth meant the fraction of unique TCRs that were SARS-CoV-2-associated, whereas depth meant the fraction of total T cells that were SARS-CoV-2-associated. Using the MIRA data, every spike-specific TCR was mapped to the spike region that the TCR reacted to and assigned to either a CD4 or a CD8 class. Log10-transformed breadth and depth values were compared by one-way ANOVA with Sidak's multiple comparisons tests. TCRdb retrieved this table from immuneACCESS and kept in-frame rearrangements only. Not all clones are present; in checked studies, unresolved V genes account for under half, and no reason is known for the remainder. V, J and clone size reflect that table, while D and trimming were determined from the DNA. Present in this sample are over 75,000 clones, roughly nine tenths of which were seen just once. The ten largest clonotypes hold under 3% of the sample.

The time point label on this specimen signifies: about 28 days (+/-7) after the second vaccine dose. AZD1222 recipients given second doses at about 4 weeks or at about 12 weeks were pooled, since spike-specific TCR depth and breadth were not found to differ between the two schedules. Vaccinee samples were obtained from the UK trials COV001 and COV002, which included a single-blind randomized controlled phase 2/3 trial of AZD1222 (ChAdOx1 nCoV-19) in healthy adults. Trial participant PBMC samples were collected at day 0 and day 28 after the second dose for TCRbeta chain sequencing. The material sequenced was peripheral blood, taken 28 days after the second AZD1222 dose. This receptor was taken from an adult who received the AZD1222 COVID-19 vaccine. The chain is encoded by TRBV5-1 joined to TRBJ1-6; the D gene is perhaps TRBD1, on 5 matching bases. The encoded CDR3 is CASSLLGDSNSPLHF. Read as DNA, the sequence is TGCGCCAGCAGCTTGTTAGGGGACTCCAATTCACCCCTCCACTTT.